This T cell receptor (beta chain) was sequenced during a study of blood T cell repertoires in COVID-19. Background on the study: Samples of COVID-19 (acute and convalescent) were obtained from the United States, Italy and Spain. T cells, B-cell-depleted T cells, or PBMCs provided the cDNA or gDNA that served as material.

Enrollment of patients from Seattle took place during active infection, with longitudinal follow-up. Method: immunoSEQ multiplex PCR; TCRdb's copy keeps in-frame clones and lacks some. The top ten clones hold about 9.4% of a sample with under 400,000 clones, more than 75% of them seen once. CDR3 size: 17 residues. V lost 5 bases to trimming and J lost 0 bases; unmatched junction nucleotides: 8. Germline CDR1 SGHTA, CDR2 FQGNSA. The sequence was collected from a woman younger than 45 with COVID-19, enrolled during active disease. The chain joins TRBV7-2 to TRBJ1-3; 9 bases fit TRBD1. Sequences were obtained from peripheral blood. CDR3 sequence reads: CASSPWDRAISGNTIYF. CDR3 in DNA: TGTGCCAGCAGCCCATGGGACAGGGCCATCTCTGGAAACACCATATATTTT.